This T cell receptor beta chain appears in the sequencing data of a study of cytomegalovirus exposure and HLA in healthy donors. Study results and caveats: A later analysis linked a missense variant in DCLRE1C to the trimming of TCR beta V and J genes. Presence/absence comparisons presumed near-even sequencing depth among donors.

A multiplex PCR was run with 60 Vbeta primers and 13 Jbeta primers. The data were produced by immunoSEQ multiplex PCR, yet TCRdb's version contains in-frame clones alone and is incomplete. The data contain around 80,000 clones, 60% to 85% of them singletons. In the case of this clone: Its antigen remains unknown.

The CDR3 runs to 14 residues. The germline gives CDR1 WNHNN, CDR2 SYGVQD (reference sequence). Trimming cost V 0 bases and J 4 bases, with 10 bases left between them. It was healthy bone marrow donors who served as donors. The clonotype was recovered from a man in his late teens or twenties in good health and CMV-seropositive. The specimen sequenced was PBMCs. The chain combines TRBV10-1 with TRBJ2-7; D is uncertain. CDR3 sequence reads: CASSESGGLYEQYF. DNA for the CDR3: TGCGCCAGCAGTGAGTCCGGCGGTCTGTACGAGCAGTACTTC.